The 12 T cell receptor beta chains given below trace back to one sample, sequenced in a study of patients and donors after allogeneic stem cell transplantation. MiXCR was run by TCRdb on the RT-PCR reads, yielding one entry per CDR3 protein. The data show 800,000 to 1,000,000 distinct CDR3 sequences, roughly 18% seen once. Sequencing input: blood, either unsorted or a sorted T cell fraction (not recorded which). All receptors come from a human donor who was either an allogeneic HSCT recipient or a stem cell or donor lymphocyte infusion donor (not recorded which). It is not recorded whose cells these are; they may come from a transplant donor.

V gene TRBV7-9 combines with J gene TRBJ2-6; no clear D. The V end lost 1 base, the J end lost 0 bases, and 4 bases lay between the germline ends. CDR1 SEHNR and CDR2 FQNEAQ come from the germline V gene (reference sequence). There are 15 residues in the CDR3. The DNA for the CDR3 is TGTGCCAGCAGCTTAGTTGCCTCTGGGGCCAACGTCCTGACTTTC. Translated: CASSLVASGANVLTF.

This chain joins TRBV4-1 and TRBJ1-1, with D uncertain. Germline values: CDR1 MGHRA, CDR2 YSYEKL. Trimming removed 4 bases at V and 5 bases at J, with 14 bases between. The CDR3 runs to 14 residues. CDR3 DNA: TGCGCCAGCAGCCGGGCCGGGCTGGGGACTGAAGCTTTCTTT. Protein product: CASSRAGLGTEAFF.

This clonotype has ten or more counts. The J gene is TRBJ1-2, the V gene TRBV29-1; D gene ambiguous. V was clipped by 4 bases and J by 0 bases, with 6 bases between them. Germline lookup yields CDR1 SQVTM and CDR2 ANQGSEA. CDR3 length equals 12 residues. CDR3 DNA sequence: TGCAGCGTTGGACCCTCTAACTATGGCTACACCTTC. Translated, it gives CSVGPSNYGYTF.

The CDR3 spells CSAYSYGYTF. CDR3 nucleotide sequence: TGCAGTGCCTACAGCTATGGCTACACCTTC. The chain joins TRBV20-1 to TRBJ1-2; the D is unclear. Per the germline V gene, CDR1 is DFQATT and CDR2 is SNEGSKA (reference sequence). Trimming shortened V by 6 bases and J by 4 bases, and 6 bases separated the two germline ends. The CDR3 is 10 amino acids.

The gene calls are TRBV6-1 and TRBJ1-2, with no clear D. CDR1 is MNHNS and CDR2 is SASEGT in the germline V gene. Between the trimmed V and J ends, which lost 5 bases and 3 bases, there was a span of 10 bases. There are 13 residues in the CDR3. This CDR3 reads CASSQAGYYGYTF. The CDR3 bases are TGTGCCAGCAGTCAGGCGGGGTACTATGGCTACACCTTC.

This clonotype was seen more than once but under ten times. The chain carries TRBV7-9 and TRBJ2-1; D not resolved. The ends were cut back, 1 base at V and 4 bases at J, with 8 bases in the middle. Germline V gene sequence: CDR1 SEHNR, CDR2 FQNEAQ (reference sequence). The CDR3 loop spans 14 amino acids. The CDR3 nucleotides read TGTGCCAGCAGCTTAGAGGAAATATACAATGAGCAGTTCTTC. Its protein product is CASSLEEIYNEQFF. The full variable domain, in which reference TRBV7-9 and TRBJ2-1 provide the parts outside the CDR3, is DTGVSQNPRHKITKRGQNVTFRCDPISEHNRLYWYRQTLGQGPEFLTYFQNEAQLEKSRLLSDRFSAERPKGSFSTLEIQRTEQGDSAMYLCASSLEEIYNEQFFGPGTRLTVL.

CDR3 in amino acids: CASSLEGMSSGGAGRETQYF. Here the CDR3 DNA reads TGTGCCAGCAGCTTGGAGGGGATGTCTAGCGGGGGGGCCGGGCGAGAGACCCAGTACTTC. The chain combines TRBV5-6 with TRBJ2-5; 12 nucleotides align to TRBD2. Germline assignment: CDR1 SGHDT and CDR2 YYEEEE. The CDR3 has 20 residues. V shed 0 bases, J shed 4 bases, and the junction held 16 bases outside the gene matches.

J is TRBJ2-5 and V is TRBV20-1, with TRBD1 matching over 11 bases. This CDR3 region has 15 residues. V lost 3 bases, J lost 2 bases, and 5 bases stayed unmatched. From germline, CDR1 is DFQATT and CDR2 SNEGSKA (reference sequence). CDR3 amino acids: CSASIGTGGQETQYF. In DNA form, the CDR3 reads TGCAGTGCTAGTATCGGGACAGGGGGACAAGAGACCCAGTACTTC.

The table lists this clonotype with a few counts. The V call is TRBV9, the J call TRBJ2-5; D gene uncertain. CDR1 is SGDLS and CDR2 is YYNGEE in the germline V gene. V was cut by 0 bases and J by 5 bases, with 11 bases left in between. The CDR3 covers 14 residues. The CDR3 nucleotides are TGTGCCAGCAGCGTAGTGGGTCAAGGGGAGACCCAGTACTTC. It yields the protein CASSVVGQGETQYF.

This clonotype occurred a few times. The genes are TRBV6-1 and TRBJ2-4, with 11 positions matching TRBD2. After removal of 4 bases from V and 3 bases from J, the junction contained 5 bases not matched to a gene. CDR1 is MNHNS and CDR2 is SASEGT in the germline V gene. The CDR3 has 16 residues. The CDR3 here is CASSASGGWGKNIQYF. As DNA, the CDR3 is TGTGCCAGCAGTGCTAGCGGGGGGTGGGGCAAAAACATTCAGTACTTC.

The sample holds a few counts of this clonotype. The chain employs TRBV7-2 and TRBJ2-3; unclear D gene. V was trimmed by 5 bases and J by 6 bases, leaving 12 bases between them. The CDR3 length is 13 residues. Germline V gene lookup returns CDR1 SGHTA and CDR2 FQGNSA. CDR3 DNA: TGTGCCAGCAGCCAACGGGCCTCGGATACGCAGTATTTT. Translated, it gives CASSQRASDTQYF.

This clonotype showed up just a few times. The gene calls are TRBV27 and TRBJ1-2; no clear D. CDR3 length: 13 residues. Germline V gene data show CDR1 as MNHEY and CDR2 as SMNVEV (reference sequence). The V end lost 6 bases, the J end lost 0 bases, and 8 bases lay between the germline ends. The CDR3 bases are TGTGCCAGCAGCGAACGCGCTAACTATGGCTACACCTTC. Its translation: CASSERANYGYTF.